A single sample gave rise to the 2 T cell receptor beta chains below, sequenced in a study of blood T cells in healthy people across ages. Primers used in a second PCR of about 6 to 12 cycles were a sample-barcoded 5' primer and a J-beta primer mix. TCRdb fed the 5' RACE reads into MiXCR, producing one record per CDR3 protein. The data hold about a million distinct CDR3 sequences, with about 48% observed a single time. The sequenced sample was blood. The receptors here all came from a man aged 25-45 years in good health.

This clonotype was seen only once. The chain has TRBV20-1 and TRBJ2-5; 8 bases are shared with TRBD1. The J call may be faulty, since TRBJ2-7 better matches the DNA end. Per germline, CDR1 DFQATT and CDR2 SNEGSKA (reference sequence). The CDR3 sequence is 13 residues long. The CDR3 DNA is TGCAGTGCCCCACAGGGGGGAACCTACGAGCAGTACTTC. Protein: CSAPQGGTYEQYF.

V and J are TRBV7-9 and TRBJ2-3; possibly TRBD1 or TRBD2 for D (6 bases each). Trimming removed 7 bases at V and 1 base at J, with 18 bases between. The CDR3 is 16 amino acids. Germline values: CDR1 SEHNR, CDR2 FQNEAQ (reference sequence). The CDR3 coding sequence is TGTGCCAGCACCACTTGGGGGGCGCGAGGCACAGATACGCAGTATTTT. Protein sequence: CASTTWGARGTDTQYF.